Below, 28 T cell receptor beta chains from the same sample are listed, as sequenced in a study of monozygotic twins with cystic fibrosis. This table comes from immunoSEQ multiplex PCR, and its TCRdb copy is limited to in-frame clones, with some not included. The sample records some 33,000 clones, approximately 90% being singletons. Sequencing was performed on blood. The receptors here all came from a boy aged 2 to 10 with cystic fibrosis.

The rearrangement uses TRBV5-6 and TRBJ1-4, with unresolved D. The CDR3 is 13 amino acids. CDR1 and CDR2 (germline): SGHDT, YYEEEE. V was cut by 2 bases and J by 2 bases, with 4 bases left in between. CDR3 coding DNA: TGTGCCAGCAGCTTCAGGACTAATGAAAAACTGTTTTTT. It translates to CASSFRTNEKLFF.

The V gene is TRBV13, the J gene TRBJ2-1, with TRBD1 matching 9 bases. J gave up 4 bases and V 3 bases, and 4 bases lay outside the gene matches. The CDR3 runs 15 residues. Germline values: CDR1 PRHDT, CDR2 FYEKMQ (reference sequence). This CDR3 is CASSFPTGGYNEQFF. The CDR3 nucleotides are TGTGCCAGCAGCTTCCCGACAGGGGGGTACAATGAGCAGTTCTTC.

In DNA form, the CDR3 reads TGTGCCAGCAGTGCCGGGACAGCGAACGAGCAGTACTTC. Its translation is CASSAGTANEQYF. The V gene is TRBV6-6, the J gene TRBJ2-7; 7 bases agree with TRBD1. Germline V gives CDR1 MNHNY, CDR2 SVGAGI (reference sequence). V trimming: 5 bases; J trimming: 5 bases; junction bases outside the gene matches: 6. The CDR3 covers 13 residues.

This chain connects TRBV7-9 to TRBJ2-2; D remains ambiguous. The CDR3 extends over 14 amino acids. Per germline, CDR1 SEHNR and CDR2 FQNEAQ (reference sequence). The ends were cut back, 4 bases at V and 4 bases at J, with 10 bases in the middle. This CDR3 is CASSSADITGELFF. DNA for the CDR3: TGTGCCAGCAGCTCGGCAGATATCACCGGGGAGCTGTTTTTT.

The chain recombines TRBV9 with TRBJ2-2; D is uncertain. Germline-derived CDR1 and CDR2 are SGDLS and YYNGEE. The CDR3 loop spans 15 amino acids. Trimming removed 0 bases at V and 7 bases at J, with 13 bases between. This CDR3 is CASSVASRSNGELFF. The CDR3 coding sequence is TGTGCCAGCAGCGTAGCATCCAGGTCCAACGGGGAGCTGTTTTTT.

This clone was counted once. This rearrangement joins TRBV9 to TRBJ1-2; 9 bases fit TRBD1. There are 14 residues in the CDR3. V lost 3 bases and J lost 8; bases outside the gene matches: 8. Germline CDR1 SGDLS, CDR2 YYNGEE. CDR3 protein: CASSDSWTGEGYTF. Written as DNA, the CDR3 is TGTGCCAGCAGCGACTCCTGGACAGGGGAAGGCTACACCTTC.

The genes are TRBV4-1 and TRBJ1-2, with D perhaps matching TRBD1 (5 bases). Trimming stripped 0 bases from V and 4 bases from J, with 18 bases between. This CDR3 is 17 amino acids long. Germline V gene lookup returns CDR1 MGHRA and CDR2 YSYEKL. The CDR3, as DNA: TGCGCCAGCAGCCAAGAGGGCTGGGGCTCCCTCCCCTATGGCTACACCTTC. It specifies CASSQEGWGSLPYGYTF.

CDR3 amino acids: CASSSLPGTDTQYF. CDR3 in DNA: TGTGCCAGCAGCTCTCTCCCGGGCACAGATACGCAGTATTTT. The V and J genes are TRBV4-2 and TRBJ2-3; no firm D call. Germline V lookup: CDR1 LGHNA, CDR2 YNFKEQ. Trimming pared 5 bases from V and 1 base from J, leaving 10 bases between. There are 14 residues in the CDR3.

The chain links TRBV13 to TRBJ2-3; TRBD2 matches at 9 bases. The germline V gene encodes CDR1 PRHDT and CDR2 FYEKMQ (reference sequence). V lost 5 bases and J lost 2; bases outside the gene matches: 5. The CDR3 is 15 amino acids. The CDR3 here is CASSRGLADTDTQYF. The CDR3 region has the DNA TGTGCCAGCAGCAGGGGACTAGCTGACACAGATACGCAGTATTTT.

The chain joins TRBV27 to TRBJ2-3; D unclear. In germline, CDR1 is MNHEY, CDR2 SMNVEV (reference sequence). Trimming took off 2 bases at V and 1 base at J, with 7 bases between the two ends. This CDR3 comprises 14 residues. In nucleotides, the CDR3 is TGTGCCAGCAGTTTAGTCCCCGGCACAGATACGCAGTATTTT. Translating gives CASSLVPGTDTQYF.

The V and J genes are TRBV7-3 and TRBJ2-2, with D tentatively TRBD2 (7 bases). Germline lookup yields CDR1 SGHTA and CDR2 FQGTGA. The CDR3 contains 15 residues. V lost 3 bases and J lost 3, with 11 bases in between. The CDR3 nucleotides read TGTGCCAGCAGCTTTCGGGGGGCGGACACCGGGGAGCTGTTTTTT. The encoded protein is CASSFRGADTGELFF.

The rearrangement links TRBV19 to TRBJ1-2; 8 bases agree with TRBD1. V lost 9 bases, J lost 4 bases, and 10 bases stayed unmatched. In germline, CDR1 is LNHDA, CDR2 SQIVND (reference sequence). This CDR3 contains 14 residues. The CDR3 DNA sequence: TGTGCCAGCCTCGGGCGGACAGGGTCCTATGGCTACACCTTC. Its protein is CASLGRTGSYGYTF.

This chain uses TRBV6-5 with TRBJ1-1; D unclear. The germline V gene encodes CDR1 MNHEY and CDR2 SVGAGI. Trimming cost V 6 bases and J 1 base, with 15 bases left between them. This CDR3 is built from 15 residues. CDR3 nucleotide sequence: TGTGCCAGCAGCTCCCGGCAAGGAGGGAACACTGAAGCTTTCTTT. Translation gives CASSSRQGGNTEAFF.

The chain has TRBV19 and TRBJ2-5; no reliable D call. The DNA end favors TRBJ2-7, so the J call may be wrong. CDR1 and CDR2 (germline): LNHDA, SQIVND (reference sequence). The CDR3 covers 13 residues. The CDR3 DNA reads as TGTGCCAGTAGTGCGAGATCCTTCTACGAGCAGTACTTC. Encoded protein: CASSARSFYEQYF.

The rearrangement uses TRBV7-6 and TRBJ2-1, with 7 bases identical to TRBD1. The V segment lost 3 bases and the J segment 8 bases; nucleotides outside the gene matches: 7. CDR1 and CDR2 (germline): SGHVS, FNYEAQ. This CDR3 contains 14 residues. CDR3 residues: CASSFVTGVDEQFF. The CDR3 DNA reads TGTGCCAGCAGCTTTGTTACAGGGGTGGATGAGCAGTTCTTC.

This chain connects TRBV19 to TRBJ2-3; D is ambiguous. This CDR3 is 13 amino acids long. The V and J ends lost 3 bases and 3 bases respectively, with 7 bases between them. Germline loops: CDR1 LNHDA, CDR2 SQIVND (reference sequence). The CDR3 loop is CASSMGYTDTQYF. In DNA, the CDR3 is TGTGCCAGTAGTATGGGCTATACAGATACGCAGTATTTT.

This clone has just one count. The chain links TRBV27 to TRBJ2-2; D not certain. CDR1 is MNHEY, CDR2 SMNVEV, per germline (reference sequence). The CDR3 totals 14 residues. Trimming took 4 bases from V and 3 from J, leaving 9 bases between them. CDR3 nucleotide sequence: TGTGCCAGCAGTTCGACACTCTACACCGGGGAGCTGTTTTTT. Translating gives CASSSTLYTGELFF.

This chain connects TRBV18 to TRBJ2-1; D is uncertain. The germline V gene encodes CDR1 KGHSH and CDR2 LQKENI. The CDR3 consists of 12 residues. V gave up 3 bases and J gave up 9 bases, with 9 bases separating them. In DNA form, the CDR3 reads TGTGCCAGCTCACCGAGAGATTCTGAGCAGTTCTTC. Amino acid sequence: CASSPRDSEQFF.

The chain uses TRBV5-1 and TRBJ1-5; tentatively, D is TRBD1 (5 bases). The CDR3 covers 14 residues. V was cut by 0 bases and J by 6 bases, with 10 bases left in between. Germline values: CDR1 SGHRS, CDR2 YFSETQ. CDR3 nucleotide sequence: TGCGCCAGCAGCTTGGGACCGGGGGGTCAGCCCCAGCATTTT. Its translation: CASSLGPGGQPQHF.

V and J are TRBV19 and TRBJ1-5; no reliable D call. This CDR3 comprises 15 residues. The V gene lost 1 base and the J gene lost 10 bases, with 17 bases spanning the gap. Germline V lookup: CDR1 LNHDA, CDR2 SQIVND (reference sequence). The CDR3 loop is CASSIGQTLPSPQHF. The CDR3 nucleotides are TGTGCCAGTAGTATAGGTCAGACATTGCCCAGCCCCCAGCATTTT. The whole variable domain, filled in from reference TRBV19 and TRBJ1-5, reads DGGITQSPKYLFRKEGQNVTLSCEQNLNHDAMYWYRQDPGQGLRLIYYSQIVNDFQKGDIAEGYSVSREKKESFPLTVTSAQKNPTAFYLCASSIGQTLPSPQHFGDGTRLSIL.

The genes are TRBV7-9 and TRBJ1-1; 7 positions match TRBD1. J gave up 1 base and V 5 bases, and 7 bases lay outside the gene matches. Germline-derived CDR1 and CDR2 are SEHNR and FQNEAQ (reference sequence). This CDR3 has 15 amino acids. CDR3 coding DNA: TGTGCCAGCAGCCCACCAGGGGGTGGGAACACTGAAGCTTTCTTT. Encoded protein: CASSPPGGGNTEAFF. The variable domain in full, with the rest retrieved from reference TRBV7-9 and TRBJ1-1, is DTGVSQNPRHKITKRGQNVTFRCDPISEHNRLYWYRQTLGQGPEFLTYFQNEAQLEKSRLLSDRFSAERPKGSFSTLEIQRTEQGDSAMYLCASSPPGGGNTEAFFGQGTRLTVV.

The rearrangement uses TRBV7-8 and TRBJ1-3; 7 bases align to TRBD1. This CDR3 spans 21 amino acids. The V and J ends lost 1 base and 0 bases, in that order; junction bases with no gene match: 18. CDR1 and CDR2 from the germline V gene are SGHVS and FQNEAQ. The CDR3 region has the DNA TGTGCCAGCAGCTTAGTATTCGGGACAGCGGCCCTGGCTCTCTCTGGAAACACCATATATTTT. As protein: CASSLVFGTAALALSGNTIYF.

This rearrangement joins TRBV7-9 to TRBJ1-2, with D possibly being TRBD1 (6 bases). Germline lookup yields CDR1 SEHNR and CDR2 FQNEAQ (reference sequence). The V gene lost 5 bases and the J gene lost 1 base, with 23 bases spanning the gap. The CDR3 spans 18 residues. Here the CDR3 reads CASSPLEGGNRLNYGYTF. CDR3 bases: TGTGCCAGCAGCCCACTAGAAGGGGGGAACAGACTTAACTATGGCTACACCTTC.

This clone was seen once. V and J are TRBV5-1 and TRBJ1-1; D is unclear. V was cut by 0 bases and J by 0 bases, with 6 bases left in between. Germline lookup yields CDR1 SGHRS and CDR2 YFSETQ. This CDR3 is 14 amino acids long. The CDR3 is CASSLGGLNTEAFF. The CDR3 bases are TGCGCCAGCAGCTTGGGGGGTCTGAACACTGAAGCTTTCTTT. Full variable domain (remainder filled in from reference TRBV5-1 and TRBJ1-1): KAGVTQTPRYLIKTRGQQVTLSCSPISGHRSVSWYQQTPGQGLQFLFEYFSETQRNKGNFPGRFSGRQFSNSRSEMNVSTLELGDSALYLCASSLGGLNTEAFFGQGTRLTVV.

This clone was picked up a small number of times. The chain links TRBV7-9 to TRBJ1-1; 7 nucleotides align to TRBD1. CDR1 and CDR2 from the germline V gene are SEHNR and FQNEAQ (reference sequence). CDR3 length: 13 amino acids. The ends lost 3 bases at V and 4 bases at J; junction bases unmatched: 2. CDR3 region: CASSFPGGTEAFF. The CDR3 nucleotides are TGTGCCAGCAGCTTCCCAGGGGGCACTGAAGCTTTCTTT.

This clone was counted a single time. This sequence joins TRBV7-9 and TRBJ1-1; 7 bases line up with TRBD1. The V gene's germline CDR1 is SEHNR and CDR2 FQNEAQ (reference sequence). V gave up 5 bases and J gave up 4 bases; unmatched junction bases: 10. The CDR3 is 15 amino acids. The CDR3 coding sequence is TGTGCCAGCAGCCCCTCGACAGGGTACACCACTGAAGCTTTCTTT. Amino acid sequence: CASSPSTGYTTEAFF. Using reference TRBV7-9 and TRBJ1-1 for the parts outside the CDR3, the full variable domain is DTGVSQNPRHKITKRGQNVTFRCDPISEHNRLYWYRQTLGQGPEFLTYFQNEAQLEKSRLLSDRFSAERPKGSFSTLEIQRTEQGDSAMYLCASSPSTGYTTEAFFGQGTRLTVV.

V and J are TRBV13 and TRBJ1-6, with a possible D match to TRBD1 (5 bases). The V gene lost 5 bases and the J gene lost 8 bases, with 13 bases spanning the gap. In germline, CDR1 is PRHDT, CDR2 FYEKMQ (reference sequence). The CDR3 spans 14 residues. The CDR3 region is CASSPTRGDSPLHF. As DNA, the CDR3 is TGTGCCAGCAGCCCTACTCGGGGGGATTCACCCCTCCACTTT.

The V call is TRBV5-4, the J call TRBJ2-7; 10 bases line up with TRBD1. The trim removed 0 bases at V and 5 bases at J, leaving 8 bases unmatched. CDR3 length: 16 amino acids. Germline-derived CDR1 and CDR2 are SGHNT and YYREEE (reference sequence). CDR3 loop: CASSLGAGTGDHEQYF. The DNA for the CDR3 is TGTGCCAGCAGCTTGGGTGCGGGGACAGGGGACCACGAGCAGTACTTC.